Listed here are 26 T cell receptor beta chains from one sample, sequenced in a study of neoadjuvant anti-PD-1 for oral cavity cancer. Only in-frame clones appear in the TCRdb table, and some are missing; sequencing was by immunoSEQ multiplex PCR. This table has 11,000 to 15,000 clones, about two thirds appearing once. Specimen: PBMCs, collected before nivolumab (anti-PD-1) treatment. The receptors originated from a person aged 35-79 years with oral cavity squamous cell carcinoma.

This chain links TRBV5-6 with TRBJ1-5, with D maybe TRBD1 (5 bases). The germline gives CDR1 SGHDT, CDR2 YYEEEE. V dropped 0 bases and J dropped 7 bases, with 23 bases sitting between them. There are 18 residues in the CDR3. CDR3 in amino acids: CASSLAPGTWGGRQPQHF. The CDR3 nucleotides are TGTGCCAGCAGCTTGGCCCCGGGGACGTGGGGAGGGAGGCAGCCCCAGCATTTT.

The CDR3 coding sequence is TGTGCCATCAGTGGACTAGTTGGGTACGAGCAGTACTTC. Amino acids: CAISGLVGYEQYF. V is TRBV10-3 and J is TRBJ2-7; perhaps TRBD2 as D (6 bases). The CDR3 extends over 13 amino acids. V gave up 4 bases and J gave up 4 bases, with 11 bases separating them. Germline V CDR1 and CDR2: ENHRY, SYGVKD.

This chain connects TRBV5-1 to TRBJ1-2; D uncertain. The CDR3 sequence is 14 residues long. V was trimmed by 0 bases and J by 5 bases, leaving 11 bases between them. CDR1 is SGHRS, CDR2 YFSETQ, per germline. The CDR3 coding sequence is TGCGCCAGCAGCTTGGAGGCAGGAAAGTATGGCTACACCTTC. The encoded protein is CASSLEAGKYGYTF. The full variable domain, in which reference TRBV5-1 and TRBJ1-2 provide the parts outside the CDR3, is KAGVTQTPRYLIKTRGQQVTLSCSPISGHRSVSWYQQTPGQGLQFLFEYFSETQRNKGNFPGRFSGRQFSNSRSEMNVSTLELGDSALYLCASSLEAGKYGYTFGSGTRLTVV.

V is TRBV6-4 and J is TRBJ2-1; D could derive from TRBD1 or TRBD2 (6 bases each). CDR1 is MRHNA and CDR2 is SNTAGT in the germline V gene. The V gene lost 4 bases and the J gene lost 8 bases, with 12 bases spanning the gap. There are 13 residues in the CDR3. Here the CDR3 reads CASSAEGGYEQFF. DNA for the CDR3: TGTGCCAGCAGTGCCGAGGGGGGCTATGAGCAGTTCTTC.

The chain links TRBV15 to TRBJ2-3; possible D gene TRBD2, 5 bases. CDR3 length: 15 amino acids. The germline gives CDR1 LNHNV, CDR2 YYDKDF (reference sequence). V was clipped by 4 bases and J by 0 bases, with 11 bases between them. CDR3 nucleotide sequence: TGTGCCACCAGCATGAGGCGGACTAGCACAGATACGCAGTATTTT. It specifies CATSMRRTSTDTQYF. Variable domain in full (rest from reference TRBV15 and TRBJ2-3): DAMVIQNPRYQVTQFGKPVTLSCSQTLNHNVMYWYQQKSSQAPKLLFHYYDKDFNNEADTPDNFQSRRPNTSFCFLDIRSPGLGDTAMYLCATSMRRTSTDTQYFGPGTRLTVL.

The chain employs TRBV19 and TRBJ1-5; a possible D gene is TRBD1 (6 bases). The germline V and J ends were trimmed by 6 bases and 4 bases, with 13 bases remaining between them. Germline CDR1 is LNHDA and CDR2 is SQIVND (reference sequence). The CDR3 consists of 14 residues. This CDR3 reads CASSRVQGNQPQHF. Here the CDR3 DNA reads TGTGCCAGTAGCCGGGTTCAGGGGAATCAGCCCCAGCATTTT.

V usage is TRBV7-2 and J usage is TRBJ1-4; TRBD1 matches at 8 bases. This CDR3 comprises 13 residues. Per germline, CDR1 SGHTA and CDR2 FQGNSA. V lost 6 bases and J lost 6; bases outside the gene matches: 3. CDR3 sequence (DNA): TGTGCCAGCAGTGGACAGGGCTATGAAAAACTGTTTTTT. As protein: CASSGQGYEKLFF.

CDR3 nucleotides: TGTGCCAGCAGTTTTCCAGCGGGAGGTCGGACCGGGGAGCTGTTTTTT. Translated, it gives CASSFPAGGRTGELFF. The V call is TRBV28, the J call TRBJ2-2, with 9 bases identical to TRBD2. This CDR3 is 16 amino acids long. CDR1 is MDHEN and CDR2 is SYDVKM in the germline V gene. Trimming cost V 3 bases and J 5 bases; bases outside gene matches: 7.

The CDR3: CASRAGSETQYF. As DNA, the CDR3 is TGCGCCAGCAGGGCAGGGAGCGAGACCCAGTACTTC. The chain is built from TRBV5-1 and TRBJ2-5, with D possibly called TRBD1 or TRBD2 (5 bases each). CDR3 length: 12 residues. Germline assignment: CDR1 SGHRS and CDR2 YFSETQ. Trimming took 5 bases from V and 5 from J, leaving 10 bases between them.

This chain uses TRBV25-1 with TRBJ2-4, with TRBD2 matching 7 bases. V trimming: 1 base; J trimming: 4 bases; junction bases outside the gene matches: 7. This CDR3 has 16 amino acids. Germline V lookup: CDR1 MGHDK, CDR2 SYGVNS. In nucleotides, the CDR3 is TGTGCCAGCAGTGAATGGGAGGGATCGGCTAAAAACATTCAGTACTTC. Protein product: CASSEWEGSAKNIQYF.

The chain carries TRBV6-5 and TRBJ1-1; D is ambiguous. The CDR3 spans 13 residues. Trimming took off 7 bases at V and 4 bases at J, with 13 bases between the two ends. Germline CDR1 reads MNHEY; CDR2 reads SVGAGI. CDR3 in DNA: TGTGCCAGCATCTCTAGGAGGAGCACTGAAGCTTTCTTT. This gives the protein CASISRRSTEAFF.

The V gene is TRBV5-6, the J gene TRBJ2-3; perhaps TRBD2 as D (5 bases). This CDR3 is built from 13 residues. Germline V gene sequence: CDR1 SGHDT, CDR2 YYEEEE. Trimming took 2 bases from V and 9 from J, leaving 13 bases between them. The CDR3 nucleotides read TGTGCCAGCAGCTTAACTGCCTGGGAGACGCAGTATTTT. Translated: CASSLTAWETQYF.

The chain couples TRBV7-9 to TRBJ2-7; 11 bases fit TRBD2. The length of the CDR3 is 15 residues. Germline trimming cut 4 bases from V and 2 bases from J; bases unmatched to any gene: 4. The germline CDR1 and CDR2 sequences are SEHNR and FQNEAQ (reference sequence). In nucleotides, the CDR3 is TGTGCCAGCAGCTCGACTAGCGGGAACCCCTACGAGCAGTACTTC. Protein sequence: CASSSTSGNPYEQYF.

The V call is TRBV7-2, the J call TRBJ2-1; no reliable D call. Trimming took 4 bases from V and 0 from J, leaving 13 bases between them. Germline values: CDR1 SGHTA, CDR2 FQGNSA. CDR3 size: 16 residues. CDR3 sequence reads: CASSSWTSSSYNEQFF. The DNA of the CDR3 is TGTGCCAGCAGCTCCTGGACGTCTAGCTCCTACAATGAGCAGTTCTTC. The full variable domain, with the rest looked up from reference TRBV7-2 and TRBJ2-1, is GAGVSQSPSNKVTEKGKDVELRCDPISGHTALYWYRQSLGQGLEFLIYFQGNSAPDKSGLPSDRFSAERTGGSVSTLTIQRTQQEDSAVYLCASSSWTSSSYNEQFFGPGTRLTVL.

V usage is TRBV10-3 and J usage is TRBJ2-1, with D unclear. This CDR3 is built from 14 residues. V gave up 2 bases and J gave up 1 base, with 6 bases separating them. Germline CDR1 is ENHRY and CDR2 is SYGVKD. CDR3 DNA: TGTGCCATCAGTGAGAGGGCTTCCTACAATGAGCAGTTCTTC. Translation: CAISERASYNEQFF.

This chain joins TRBV29-1 and TRBJ2-6; the D is unclear. Trimming took 6 bases from V and 0 from J, leaving 18 bases between them. This CDR3 spans 17 amino acids. Germline CDR1 reads SQVTM; CDR2 reads ANQGSEA. CDR3: CSVQLQRHPSGANVLTF. In DNA form, the CDR3 reads TGCAGCGTCCAACTTCAGAGACACCCCTCTGGGGCCAACGTCCTGACTTTC.

The V call is TRBV14, the J call TRBJ1-6, with D uncertain. V lost 1 base, J lost 6 bases, and 10 bases lay in between. The CDR3 covers 15 residues. In germline, CDR1 is SGHDN, CDR2 FVKESK. CDR3 loop: CASSQGGSGNSPLHF. CDR3 in DNA: TGTGCCAGCAGCCAAGGGGGATCGGGTAATTCACCCCTCCACTTT.

The V gene is TRBV5-1, the J gene TRBJ2-3; 10 nucleotides match TRBD1. The CDR3 extends over 15 amino acids. V lost 4 bases, J lost 4 bases, and 6 bases stayed unmatched. Germline CDR1 is SGHRS and CDR2 is YFSETQ. Here the CDR3 DNA reads TGCGCCAGCAGCCTGGGGGGACAGGGGCCAGATACGCAGTATTTT. It translates to CASSLGGQGPDTQYF.

The gene calls are TRBV28 and TRBJ1-5; 10 bases are shared with TRBD1. Germline CDR1 MDHEN, CDR2 SYDVKM. This CDR3 has 17 amino acids. V gave up 1 base and J gave up 1 base; unmatched junction bases: 4. The CDR3 sequence: CASSLLWDRGSNQPQHF. CDR3 nucleotides: TGTGCCAGCAGTTTATTGTGGGACAGGGGAAGCAATCAGCCCCAGCATTTT. Using reference TRBV28 and TRBJ1-5 for the parts outside the CDR3, the full variable domain is DVKVTQSSRYLVKRTGEKVFLECVQDMDHENMFWYRQDPGLGLRLIYFSYDVKMKEKGDIPEGYSVSREKKERFSLILESASTNQTSMYLCASSLLWDRGSNQPQHFGDGTRLSIL.

This clone was recorded only once. V usage is TRBV6-1 and J usage is TRBJ2-2; 9 nucleotides align to TRBD1. Germline CDR1 is MNHNS and CDR2 is SASEGT. There are 14 residues in the CDR3. V was clipped by 10 bases and J by 4 bases; unmatched bases: 7. This CDR3 reads CATGTGIVTGELFF. CDR3 bases: TGTGCCACCGGGACAGGGATTGTCACCGGGGAGCTGTTTTTT.

This clone was counted between two and nine times. The chain recombines TRBV7-3 with TRBJ2-1, with 10 bases matching TRBD2. The CDR3 covers 15 residues. With 5 bases clipped from V and 6 bases from J, the junction kept 7 bases outside the gene matches. In germline, CDR1 is SGHTA, CDR2 FQGTGA. CDR3 loop: CASSVDLAGGNEQFF. The CDR3 nucleotides are TGTGCCAGCAGCGTAGATTTAGCGGGAGGCAATGAGCAGTTCTTC.

The chain recombines TRBV27 with TRBJ2-1; 14 positions match TRBD2. The CDR3 has 17 amino acids. In germline, CDR1 is MNHEY, CDR2 SMNVEV (reference sequence). Trimming cost V 3 bases and J 3 bases; bases outside gene matches: 4. CDR3 bases: TGTGCCAGCAGTTTTCGACTAGCGGGAGGGCTCTACAATGAGCAGTTCTTC. Translated, it gives CASSFRLAGGLYNEQFF.

The chain joins TRBV2 to TRBJ1-1; D uncertain. Germline V CDR1 and CDR2: SNHLY, FYNNEI. The CDR3 consists of 15 residues. V was clipped by 6 bases and J by 1 base, with 15 bases between them. CDR3: CASRISGNPNTEAFF. The CDR3 bases are TGTGCCAGCAGGATCTCGGGGAACCCGAACACTGAAGCTTTCTTT. Filled out from reference TRBV2 and TRBJ1-1, the complete variable domain reads EPEVTQTPSHQVTQMGQEVILRCVPISNHLYFYWYRQILGQKVEFLVSFYNNEISEKSEIFDDQFSVERPDGSNFTLKIRSTKLEDSAMYFCASRISGNPNTEAFFGQGTRLTVV.

This chain links TRBV10-3 with TRBJ2-1; possibly TRBD2 for D (6 bases). Germline loops: CDR1 ENHRY, CDR2 SYGVKD. With 4 bases removed from V and 8 bases from J, the gap between germline ends came to 15 bases. This CDR3 spans 14 amino acids. The CDR3 loop reads CAISGRRVDDEQFF. CDR3 DNA sequence: TGTGCCATCAGTGGTCGGAGGGTAGATGATGAGCAGTTCTTC.

This clone was detected a few times. The chain is built from TRBV27 and TRBJ1-6; D is undetermined. Deletions cut 5 bases from V and 14 bases from J, with 13 bases between. Germline V gene lookup returns CDR1 MNHEY and CDR2 SMNVEV (reference sequence). This CDR3 has 12 residues. CDR3 nucleotide sequence: TGTGCCAGCAGTCCCCAAACCAGGACCCTCCACTTT. This encodes CASSPQTRTLHF.

The rearrangement uses TRBV27 and TRBJ2-7; TRBD1 or TRBD2 may be the D gene (6 bases each). Germline CDR1 and CDR2: MNHEY and SMNVEV (reference sequence). Between the trimmed V and J ends, which lost 3 bases and 5 bases, there was a span of 11 bases. This CDR3 is 13 amino acids long. CDR3 region: CASSFWGANEQYF. The CDR3, as DNA: TGTGCCAGCAGTTTTTGGGGGGCAAACGAGCAGTACTTC.